The source of this T cell receptor (beta chain) is a study of blood T cells in healthy people across ages. The CDR3 has 13 residues. V was pared by 4 bases and J by 0 bases, with 9 bases between. Germline V CDR1 and CDR2: SQVTM, ANQGSEA. Then a second PCR, running about 6 to 11 cycles, was carried out with a sample-barcoded 5' primer and a J-beta primer mix. TCRdb called the 5' RACE reads again in MiXCR, with one record for every CDR3 protein. The data show some 890,000 distinct CDR3 sequences, 25% to 30% seen once. This clonotype has a handful of counts. These records were also assigned to another study, of T cells of mothers and their children.

The chain couples TRBV29-1 to TRBJ1-1; D gene ambiguous. The sample taken for sequencing was blood. The origin of this receptor is a woman in her thirties or forties in good health. The CDR3 reads CSVAETMNTEAFF. The CDR3 nucleotides read TGCAGCGTTGCGGAGACTATGAACACTGAAGCTTTCTTT. Together with reference TRBV29-1 and TRBJ1-1, the CDR3 gives the full variable domain: SAVISQKPSRDICQRGTSLTIQCQVDSQVTMMFWYRQQPGQSLTLIATANQGSEATYESGFVIDKFPISRPNLTFSTLTVSNMSPEDSSIYLCSVAETMNTEAFFGQGTRLTVV.